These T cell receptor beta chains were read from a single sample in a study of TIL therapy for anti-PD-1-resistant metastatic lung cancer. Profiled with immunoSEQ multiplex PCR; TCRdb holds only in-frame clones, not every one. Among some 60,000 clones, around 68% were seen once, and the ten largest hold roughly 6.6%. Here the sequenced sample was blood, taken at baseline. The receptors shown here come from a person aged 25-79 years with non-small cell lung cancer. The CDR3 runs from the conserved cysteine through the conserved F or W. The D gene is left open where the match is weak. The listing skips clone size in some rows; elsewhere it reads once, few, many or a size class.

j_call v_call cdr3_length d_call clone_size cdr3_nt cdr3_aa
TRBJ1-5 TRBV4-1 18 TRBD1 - TGCGCCAGCAGCCAAGATGGGGCAGGGGGCTATAGCAATCAGCCCCAGCATTTT CASSQDGAGGYSNQPQHF
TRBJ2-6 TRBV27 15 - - TGTGCCAGCAGTCCCTTGGGCTCTGGGGCCAACGTCCTGACTTTC CASSPLGSGANVLTF
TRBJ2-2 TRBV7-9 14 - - TGTGCCAGCAGCTTAGAAGGGGCCACCGGGGAGCTGTTTTTT CASSLEGATGELFF
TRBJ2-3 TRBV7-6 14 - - TGTGCCAGCAGCTTAGAATTAAGGATGGATACGCAGTATTTT CASSLELRMDTQYF
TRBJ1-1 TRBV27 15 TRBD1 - TGTGCCAGCAGTTTAGGACAGGGGCGAGGAACTGAAGCTTTCTTT CASSLGQGRGTEAFF
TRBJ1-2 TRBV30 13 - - TGTGCCTGGAGTGTATCCGCAGGGAATGGCTACACCTTC CAWSVSAGNGYTF
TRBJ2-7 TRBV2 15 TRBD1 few TGTGCCAGCACGGAACAGGGGGTATTGGGCTACGAGCAGTACTTC CASTEQGVLGYEQYF
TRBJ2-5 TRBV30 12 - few TGTGCCTGGAGTGTATCCATTGGGACCCAGTACTTC CAWSVSIGTQYF
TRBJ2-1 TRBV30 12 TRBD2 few TGTGCCCTCGGGGAGCGGGAGGTAAGGCAGTTCTTC CALGEREVRQFF
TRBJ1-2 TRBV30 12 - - TGTGCCTGGAGACCCAGTCGATACGGCTACACCTTC CAWRPSRYGYTF
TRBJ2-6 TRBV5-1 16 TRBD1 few TGCGCCAGCAGCTCCGGGACAGGGGATGGGGCCAACGTCCTGACTTTC CASSSGTGDGANVLTF
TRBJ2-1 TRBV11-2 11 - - TGTGCCAGCAGCTTAGCGAATGAGCAGTTCTTC CASSLANEQFF
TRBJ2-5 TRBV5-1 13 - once TGCGCCAGCAGCCAGGGACTCCGGGAGACCCAGTACTTC CASSQGLRETQYF
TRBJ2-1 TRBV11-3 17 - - TGTGCCAGCAGCTCTCGAGTGGGCGCGGCCTCCTACAATGAGCAGTTCTTC CASSSRVGAASYNEQFF
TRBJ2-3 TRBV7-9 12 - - TGTGCCAGCAGCTTGGCTTTGCGTACGCAGTATTTT CASSLALRTQYF